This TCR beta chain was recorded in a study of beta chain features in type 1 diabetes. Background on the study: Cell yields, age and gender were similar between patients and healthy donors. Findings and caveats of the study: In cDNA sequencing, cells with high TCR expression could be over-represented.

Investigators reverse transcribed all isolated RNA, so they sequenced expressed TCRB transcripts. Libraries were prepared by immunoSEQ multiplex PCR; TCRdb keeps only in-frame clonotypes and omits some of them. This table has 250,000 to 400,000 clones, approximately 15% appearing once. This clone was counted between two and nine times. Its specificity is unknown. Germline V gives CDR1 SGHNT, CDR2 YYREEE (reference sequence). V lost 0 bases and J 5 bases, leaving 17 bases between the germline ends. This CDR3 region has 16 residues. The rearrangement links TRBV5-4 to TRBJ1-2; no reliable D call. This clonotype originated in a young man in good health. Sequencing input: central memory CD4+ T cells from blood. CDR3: CASSLEVGRTRYGYTF. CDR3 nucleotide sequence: TGTGCCAGCAGCTTGGAAGTAGGACGTACCCGGTATGGCTACACCTTC.